The source of this T cell receptor beta chain is a study of beta chain features in type 1 diabetes. As for the study in general: No age, gender or cell yield differences were seen between patients and healthy donors. Study conclusions and caveats: For Type 1 diabetes patients, all four CD4+ subsets carried TCRB CDR3s that were moderately but significantly shorter.

Sequencing targeted expressed TCRB transcripts, as all isolated RNA had been reverse transcribed. Sequencing used immunoSEQ multiplex PCR; TCRdb keeps in-frame clones, though not all of them. Here the sample spans 850,000 to 900,000 clones, 17% being singletons. CDR1 is SGHNT and CDR2 is YYREEE in the germline V gene (reference sequence). The CDR3 contains 17 residues. Unmatched junction bases numbered 14, after V lost 4 bases and J lost 5 bases. A note on this clone: The target antigen is unknown.

Input material: naive CD4+ T cells from blood. This sequence was found in a woman under 30 in good health. The chain is built from TRBV5-4 and TRBJ2-1, with 8 bases lining up with TRBD2. CDR3 DNA: TGTGCCAGCAGCGAATTAGCCAGCGGGAGTATAAACAATGAGCAGTTCTTC. Translating gives CASSELASGSINNEQFF.